The 10 T cell receptor beta chains in this list originate from one sample, sequenced in a study of blood T cell repertoires in COVID-19. TCRdb's table, derived via immunoSEQ multiplex PCR, lists solely in-frame clones and lacks some. The sample includes fewer than 300,000 clones, more than 85% of them seen just once. The sequencing sample was made of peripheral blood. These receptors originate from a woman between 25 and 40 years old with COVID-19, enrolled during active disease.

The chain recombines TRBV9 with TRBJ2-5, with 8 nucleotides matching TRBD2. Germline CDR1 is SGDLS and CDR2 is YYNGEE. The CDR3 length is 16 residues. The ends lost 4 bases at V and 0 bases at J; junction bases unmatched: 8. The CDR3 spells CASSRGLAKHQETQYF. The CDR3 nucleotides read TGTGCCAGCAGCCGAGGACTAGCCAAACACCAAGAGACCCAGTACTTC.

With regard to this clone: Other nucleotide sequences in the sample specify the same CDR3. The chain uses TRBV15 and TRBJ2-5, with 9 bases lining up with TRBD2. This CDR3 is built from 14 residues. J lost 3 bases, V lost 1 base, and 0 bases had no gene match. Germline CDR1 reads LNHNV; CDR2 reads YYDKDF (reference sequence). Here the CDR3 DNA reads TGTGCCACCAGCAGAGGACTAGCGGAAGAGACCCAGTACTTC. Its translation is CATSRGLAEETQYF.

The rearrangement uses TRBV5-1 and TRBJ1-2; 7 nucleotides agree with TRBD1. Unmatched junction bases numbered 5, after V lost 7 bases and J lost 2 bases. The CDR3 covers 13 residues. The germline gives CDR1 SGHRS, CDR2 YFSETQ. In DNA, the CDR3 is TGCGCCAGCGGGTTGGGACAGAACTATGGCTACACCTTC. It is translated as CASGLGQNYGYTF. Based on the CDR3 plus reference TRBV5-1 and TRBJ1-2, the full variable domain is KAGVTQTPRYLIKTRGQQVTLSCSPISGHRSVSWYQQTPGQGLQFLFEYFSETQRNKGNFPGRFSGRQFSNSRSEMNVSTLELGDSALYLCASGLGQNYGYTFGSGTRLTVV.

This chain uses TRBV27 with TRBJ1-2, with D perhaps matching TRBD1 (5 bases). Germline V gene sequence: CDR1 MNHEY, CDR2 SMNVEV (reference sequence). This CDR3 comprises 16 residues. The V and J ends lost 11 bases and 4 bases respectively, with 26 bases between them. Here the CDR3 DNA reads TGTGCCCTCTGGGGGGGACCCGGGGACGGGAGCTATGGCTACACCTTC. It yields the protein CALWGGPGDGSYGYTF.

The CDR3 bases are TGTGCCAGCAGCTCGATTAGCGGGAGTGGCGAGACCCAGTACTTC. This translates into CASSSISGSGETQYF. The V call is TRBV7-3, the J call TRBJ2-5; TRBD2 matches at 9 bases. The CDR3 is 15 amino acids. The junction had 8 bases not matched to a gene; V was cut back by 4 bases and J by 5 bases. Germline V gene data show CDR1 as SGHTA and CDR2 as FQGTGA. Complete variable domain (other parts from reference TRBV7-3 and TRBJ2-5): GAGVSQTPSNKVTEKGKYVELRCDPISGHTALYWYRQSLGQGPEFLIYFQGTGAADDSGLPNDRFFAVRPEGSVSTLKIQRTERGDSAVYLCASSSISGSGETQYFGPGTRLLVL.

The sample holds a few counts of this clone. The gene calls are TRBV2 and TRBJ2-2; 9 bases line up with TRBD2. Germline CDR1 SNHLY, CDR2 FYNNEI. V gave up 8 bases and J gave up 4 bases; unmatched junction bases: 5. This CDR3 is built from 14 residues. CDR3 bases: TGTGCCAGCGGGACTAGCCAGACCACCGGGGAGCTGTTTTTT. Protein: CASGTSQTTGELFF.

The chain recombines TRBV5-6 with TRBJ2-3, with D perhaps TRBD1 (5 bases). V lost 0 bases and J 1 base, leaving 15 bases between the germline ends. Germline lookup yields CDR1 SGHDT and CDR2 YYEEEE. The CDR3 runs to 17 residues. This chain's CDR3 is CASSLVWGHEGTDTQYF. CDR3 coding DNA: TGTGCCAGCAGCTTGGTTTGGGGCCATGAAGGCACAGATACGCAGTATTTT.

CDR3 region: CASRGASSTNEKLFF. In nucleotides, the CDR3 is TGTGCCAGCAGAGGGGCATCTTCAACTAATGAAAAACTGTTTTTT. The V call is TRBV21-1, the J call TRBJ1-4; the table's TRBD1 call for D was not verified on the DNA. TRBV21-1 is termed a pseudogene. The CDR3 has 15 amino acids.

V and J are TRBV24-1 and TRBJ2-7; D is perhaps TRBD1 (5 bases). The V and J ends lost 2 bases and 2 bases respectively, with 12 bases between them. Germline CDR1 reads KGHDR; CDR2 reads SFDVKD. The CDR3 covers 15 residues. The CDR3 protein is CATSDCSGLPYEQYF. The CDR3 bases are TGTGCCACCAGTGATTGCTCAGGGCTCCCCTACGAGCAGTACTTC.

The chain employs TRBV28 and TRBJ2-1; 8 bases map to TRBD2. J lost 6 bases, V lost 4 bases, and 11 bases had no gene match. This CDR3 has 16 residues. Germline CDR1 and CDR2: MDHEN and SYDVKM. CDR3 bases: TGTGCCAGCAGTTCTCCCGGGACTAGAGGACTCAATGAGCAGTTCTTC. Protein: CASSSPGTRGLNEQFF. The complete variable domain, with remaining parts taken from reference TRBV28 and TRBJ2-1, reads DVKVTQSSRYLVKRTGEKVFLECVQDMDHENMFWYRQDPGLGLRLIYFSYDVKMKEKGDIPEGYSVSREKKERFSLILESASTNQTSMYLCASSSPGTRGLNEQFFGPGTRLTVL.